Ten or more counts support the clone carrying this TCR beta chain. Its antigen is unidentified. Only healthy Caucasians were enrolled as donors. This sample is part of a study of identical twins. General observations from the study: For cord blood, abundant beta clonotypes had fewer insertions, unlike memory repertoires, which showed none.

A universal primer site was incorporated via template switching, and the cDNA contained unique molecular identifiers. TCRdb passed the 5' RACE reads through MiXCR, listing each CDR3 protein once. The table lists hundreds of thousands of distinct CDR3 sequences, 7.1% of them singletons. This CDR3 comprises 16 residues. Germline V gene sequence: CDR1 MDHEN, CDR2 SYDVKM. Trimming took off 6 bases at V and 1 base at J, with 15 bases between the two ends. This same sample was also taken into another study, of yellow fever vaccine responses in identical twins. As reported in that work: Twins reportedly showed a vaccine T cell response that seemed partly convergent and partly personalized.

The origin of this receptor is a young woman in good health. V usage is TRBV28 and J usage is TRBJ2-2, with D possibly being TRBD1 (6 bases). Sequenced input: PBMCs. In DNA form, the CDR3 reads TGTGCCAGCAGCCCCTGGGGGACACTGAACACCGGGGAGCTGTTTTTT. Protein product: CASSPWGTLNTGELFF.